This entry features one T cell receptor beta chain sequence. The data were taken from a study of OX40 agonist ivuxolimab in advanced cancers. V shed 1 base and J 4 bases; nucleotides not matched to a gene: 23. The V gene's germline CDR1 is MDHEN and CDR2 SYDVKM. The CDR3 totals 21 residues. Data came from immunoSEQ multiplex PCR; TCRdb stores just in-frame clones and leaves some out. Among 47,000 or so clones listed, more than 85% were seen once. The chain is built from TRBV28 and TRBJ2-3; 7 bases agree with TRBD2. The source material was CD4+ or CD8+ T cells sorted from blood, sampled in a trial of the OX40 agonist ivuxolimab. The source is an adult with an advanced solid tumor such as melanoma, head and neck, liver or kidney cancer. CDR3 in amino acids: CASSLSNKVLAVEFVADTQYF. The CDR3, as DNA: TGTGCCAGCAGTTTATCCAATAAAGTCCTAGCGGTAGAGTTCGTGGCAGATACGCAGTATTTT.